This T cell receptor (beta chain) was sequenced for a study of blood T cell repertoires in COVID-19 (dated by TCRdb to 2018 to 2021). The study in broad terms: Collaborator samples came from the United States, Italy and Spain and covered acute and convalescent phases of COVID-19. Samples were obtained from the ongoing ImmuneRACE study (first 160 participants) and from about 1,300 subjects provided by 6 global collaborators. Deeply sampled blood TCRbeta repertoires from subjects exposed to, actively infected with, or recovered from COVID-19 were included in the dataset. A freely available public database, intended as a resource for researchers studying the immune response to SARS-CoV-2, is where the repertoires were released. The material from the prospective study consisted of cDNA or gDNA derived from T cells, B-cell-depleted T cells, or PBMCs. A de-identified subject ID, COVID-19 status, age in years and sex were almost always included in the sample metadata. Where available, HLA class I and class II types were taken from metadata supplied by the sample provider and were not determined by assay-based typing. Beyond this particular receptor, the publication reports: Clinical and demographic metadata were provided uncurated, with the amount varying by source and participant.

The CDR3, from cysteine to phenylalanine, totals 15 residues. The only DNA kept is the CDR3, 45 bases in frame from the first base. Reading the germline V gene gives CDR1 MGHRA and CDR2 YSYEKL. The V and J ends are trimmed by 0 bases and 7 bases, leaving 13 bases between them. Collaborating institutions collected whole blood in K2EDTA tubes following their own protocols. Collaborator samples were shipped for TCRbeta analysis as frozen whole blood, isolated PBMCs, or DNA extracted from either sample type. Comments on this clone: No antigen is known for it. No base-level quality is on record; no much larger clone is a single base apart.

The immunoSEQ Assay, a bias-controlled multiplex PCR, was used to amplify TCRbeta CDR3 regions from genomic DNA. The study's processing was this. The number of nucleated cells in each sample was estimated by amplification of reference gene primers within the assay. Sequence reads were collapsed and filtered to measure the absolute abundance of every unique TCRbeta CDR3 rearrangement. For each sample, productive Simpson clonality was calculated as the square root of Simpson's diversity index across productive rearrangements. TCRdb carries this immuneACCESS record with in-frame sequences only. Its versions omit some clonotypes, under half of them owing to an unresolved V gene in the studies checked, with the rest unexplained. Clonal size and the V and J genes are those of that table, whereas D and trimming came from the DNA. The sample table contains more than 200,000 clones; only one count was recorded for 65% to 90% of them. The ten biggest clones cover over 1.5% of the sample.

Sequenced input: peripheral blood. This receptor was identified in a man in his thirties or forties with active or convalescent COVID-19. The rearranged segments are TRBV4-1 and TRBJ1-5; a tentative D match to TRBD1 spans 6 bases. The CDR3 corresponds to CASSQETQGYQPQHF. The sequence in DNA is TGCGCCAGCAGCCAAGAGACACAGGGTTACCAGCCCCAGCATTTT.